The clone carrying this TCR beta chain was observed a few times. TCRdb re-derived calls from the 5' RACE reads in MiXCR, one entry per CDR3 protein. The table shows tens of thousands of distinct CDR3 sequences, with approximately 6.1% occurring only once. Trimming stripped 6 bases from V and 8 bases from J, with 11 bases between. The CDR3 contains 11 residues. Germline V gene lookup returns CDR1 MDHEN and CDR2 SYDVKM. The sample is drawn from a study of early T cells in non-severe SARS-CoV-2 infection. This rearrangement joins TRBV28 to TRBJ2-7; D gene ambiguous. This TCR was recovered from an adult who was a healthcare worker with PCR-confirmed SARS-CoV-2 infection or an uninfected control (not recorded which). The material was whole blood, obtained at baseline. The CDR3 bases are TGTGCCAGCAGCTCTGACTCGCAGCAGTACTTC. Translation gives CASSSDSQQYF.